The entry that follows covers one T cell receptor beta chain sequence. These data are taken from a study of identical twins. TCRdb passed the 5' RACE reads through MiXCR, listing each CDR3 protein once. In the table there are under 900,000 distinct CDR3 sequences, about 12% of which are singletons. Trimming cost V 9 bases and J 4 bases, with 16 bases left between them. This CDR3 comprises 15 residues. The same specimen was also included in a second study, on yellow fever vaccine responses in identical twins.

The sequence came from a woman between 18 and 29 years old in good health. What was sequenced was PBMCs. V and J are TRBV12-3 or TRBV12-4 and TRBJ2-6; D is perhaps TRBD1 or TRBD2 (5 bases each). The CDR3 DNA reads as TGTGCCAGTTCCCCCTGGGGGTTCGGGGCCAACGTCCTGACTTTC. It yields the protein CASSPWGFGANVLTF.